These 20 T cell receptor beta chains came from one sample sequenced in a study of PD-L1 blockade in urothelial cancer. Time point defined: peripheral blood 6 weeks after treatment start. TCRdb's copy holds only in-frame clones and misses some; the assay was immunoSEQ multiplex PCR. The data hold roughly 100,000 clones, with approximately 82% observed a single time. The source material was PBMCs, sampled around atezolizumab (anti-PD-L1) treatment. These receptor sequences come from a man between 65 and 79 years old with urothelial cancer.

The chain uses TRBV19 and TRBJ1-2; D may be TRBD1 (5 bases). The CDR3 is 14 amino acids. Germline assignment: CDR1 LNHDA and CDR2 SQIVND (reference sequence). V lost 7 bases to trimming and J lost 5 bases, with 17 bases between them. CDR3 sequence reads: CASNPGLRPYGYTF. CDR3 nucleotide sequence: TGTGCCAGTAACCCGGGACTACGGCCATATGGCTACACCTTC.

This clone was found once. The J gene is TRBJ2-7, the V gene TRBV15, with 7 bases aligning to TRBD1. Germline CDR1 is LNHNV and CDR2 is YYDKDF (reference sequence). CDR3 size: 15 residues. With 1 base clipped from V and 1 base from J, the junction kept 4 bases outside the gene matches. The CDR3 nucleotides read TGTGCCACCAGCAGAGCCCCGGGACAGTCCTACGAGCAGTACTTC. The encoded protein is CATSRAPGQSYEQYF.

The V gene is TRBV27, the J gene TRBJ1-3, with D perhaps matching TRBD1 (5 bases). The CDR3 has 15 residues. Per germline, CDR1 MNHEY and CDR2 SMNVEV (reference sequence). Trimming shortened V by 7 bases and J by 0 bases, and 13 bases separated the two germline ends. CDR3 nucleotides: TGTGCCAGCAAACGAGACAGCATCTCTGGAAACACCATATATTTT. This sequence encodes CASKRDSISGNTIYF.

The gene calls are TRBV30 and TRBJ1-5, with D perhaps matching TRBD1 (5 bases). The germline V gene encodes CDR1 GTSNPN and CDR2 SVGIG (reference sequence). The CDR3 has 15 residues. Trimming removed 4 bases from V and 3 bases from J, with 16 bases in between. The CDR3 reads CAWTEVGGNNQPQHF. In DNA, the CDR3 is TGTGCCTGGACGGAAGTGGGGGGAAACAATCAGCCCCAGCATTTT.

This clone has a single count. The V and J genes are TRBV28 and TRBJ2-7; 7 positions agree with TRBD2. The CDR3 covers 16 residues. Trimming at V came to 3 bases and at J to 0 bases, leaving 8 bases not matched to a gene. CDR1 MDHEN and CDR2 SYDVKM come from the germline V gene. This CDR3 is CASSFQLAALSYEQYF. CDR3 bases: TGTGCCAGCAGTTTTCAGCTAGCGGCCCTCTCCTACGAGCAGTACTTC.

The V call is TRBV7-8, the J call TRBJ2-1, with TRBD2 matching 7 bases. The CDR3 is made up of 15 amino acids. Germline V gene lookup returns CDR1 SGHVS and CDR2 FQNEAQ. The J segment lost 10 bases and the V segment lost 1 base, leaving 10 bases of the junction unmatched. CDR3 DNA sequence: TGTGCCAGCAGCTTAGGGGGGAGGGGCGGGGCCGAGCAGTTCTTC. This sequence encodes CASSLGGRGGAEQFF.

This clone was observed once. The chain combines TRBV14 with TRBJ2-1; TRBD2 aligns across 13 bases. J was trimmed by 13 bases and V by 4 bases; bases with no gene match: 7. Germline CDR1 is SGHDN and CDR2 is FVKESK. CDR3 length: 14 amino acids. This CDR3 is CASSPGTSGEDQFF. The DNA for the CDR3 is TGTGCCAGCAGCCCGGGGACTAGCGGGGAGGACCAGTTCTTC. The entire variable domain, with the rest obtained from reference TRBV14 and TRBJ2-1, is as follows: EAGVTQFPSHSVIEKGQTVTLRCDPISGHDNLYWYRRVMGKEIKFLLHFVKESKQDESGMPNNRFLAERTGGTYSTLKVQPAELEDSGVYFCASSPGTSGEDQFFGPGTRLTVL.

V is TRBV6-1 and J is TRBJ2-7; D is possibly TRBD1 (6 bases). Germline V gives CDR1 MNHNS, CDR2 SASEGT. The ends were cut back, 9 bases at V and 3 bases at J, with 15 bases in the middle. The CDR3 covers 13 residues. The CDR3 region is CASRQASYYEQYF. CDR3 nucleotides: TGTGCCAGTCGACAGGCCAGTTACTACGAGCAGTACTTC.

As DNA, the CDR3 is TGTGCCAGCAGATCCGGGACTGGTAACACCGGGGAGCTGTTTTTT. Its protein is CASRSGTGNTGELFF. The chain links TRBV7-9 to TRBJ2-2; D may be TRBD2 (6 bases). This CDR3 region has 15 residues. The V end lost 6 bases, the J end lost 2 bases, and 13 bases lay between the germline ends. Per the germline V gene, CDR1 is SEHNR and CDR2 is FQNEAQ (reference sequence).

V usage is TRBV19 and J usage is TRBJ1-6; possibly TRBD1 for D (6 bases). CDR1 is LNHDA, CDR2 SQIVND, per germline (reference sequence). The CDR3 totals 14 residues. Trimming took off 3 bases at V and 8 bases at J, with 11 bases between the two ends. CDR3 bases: TGTGCCAGTAGTATCAGACAGGACGATTCACCCCTCCACTTT. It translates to CASSIRQDDSPLHF.

The CDR3 loop reads CASSLAGEGGYTF. The CDR3 coding sequence is TGTGCCAGCAGCTTAGCAGGGGAGGGTGGCTACACCTTC. The J gene is TRBJ1-2, the V gene TRBV7-2, with a tentative D call TRBD1 (5 bases). Trimming removed 0 bases at V and 7 bases at J, with 9 bases between. The CDR3 spans 13 residues. In germline, CDR1 is SGHTA, CDR2 FQGNSA.

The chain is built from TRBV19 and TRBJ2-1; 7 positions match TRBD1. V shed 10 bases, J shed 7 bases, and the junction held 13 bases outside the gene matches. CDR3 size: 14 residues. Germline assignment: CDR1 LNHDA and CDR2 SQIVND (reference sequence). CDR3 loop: CATLAGTEQNEQFF. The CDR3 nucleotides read TGTGCCACCCTTGCCGGGACAGAACAAAATGAGCAGTTCTTC.

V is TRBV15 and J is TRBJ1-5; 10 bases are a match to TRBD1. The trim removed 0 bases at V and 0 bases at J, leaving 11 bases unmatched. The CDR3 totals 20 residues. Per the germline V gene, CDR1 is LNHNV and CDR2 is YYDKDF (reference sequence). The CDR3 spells CATSRDPGTGEFYSNQPQHF. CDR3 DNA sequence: TGTGCCACCAGCAGAGATCCCGGGACAGGGGAGTTTTATAGCAATCAGCCCCAGCATTTT.

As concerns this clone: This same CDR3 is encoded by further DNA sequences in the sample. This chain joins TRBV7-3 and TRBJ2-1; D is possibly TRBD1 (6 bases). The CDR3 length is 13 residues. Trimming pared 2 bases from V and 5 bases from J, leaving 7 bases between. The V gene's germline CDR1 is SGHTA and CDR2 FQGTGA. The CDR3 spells CASSLGTNNEQFF. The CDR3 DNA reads TGTGCCAGCAGCTTAGGGACAAACAATGAGCAGTTCTTC. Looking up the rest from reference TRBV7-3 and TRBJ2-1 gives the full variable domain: GAGVSQTPSNKVTEKGKYVELRCDPISGHTALYWYRQSLGQGPEFLIYFQGTGAADDSGLPNDRFFAVRPEGSVSTLKIQRTERGDSAVYLCASSLGTNNEQFFGPGTRLTVL.

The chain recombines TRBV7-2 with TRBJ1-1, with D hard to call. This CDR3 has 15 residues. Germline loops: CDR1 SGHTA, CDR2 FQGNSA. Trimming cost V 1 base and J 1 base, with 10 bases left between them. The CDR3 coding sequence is TGTGCCAGCAGCTTAGTTGGAGGAAAGAACACTGAAGCTTTCTTT. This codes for CASSLVGGKNTEAFF.

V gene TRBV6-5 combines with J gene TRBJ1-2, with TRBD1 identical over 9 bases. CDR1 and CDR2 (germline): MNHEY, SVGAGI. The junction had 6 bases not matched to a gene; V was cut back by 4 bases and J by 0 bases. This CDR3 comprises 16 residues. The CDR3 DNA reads TGTGCCAGCAGTTCGTGGACAGGGGAAGCTAACTATGGCTACACCTTC. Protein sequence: CASSSWTGEANYGYTF.

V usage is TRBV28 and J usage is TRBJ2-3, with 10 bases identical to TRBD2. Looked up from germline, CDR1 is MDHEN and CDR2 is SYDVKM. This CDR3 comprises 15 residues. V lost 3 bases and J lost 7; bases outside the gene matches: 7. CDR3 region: CASSFASGGGNTQYF. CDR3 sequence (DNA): TGTGCCAGCAGTTTTGCTAGCGGGGGAGGTAATACGCAGTATTTT.

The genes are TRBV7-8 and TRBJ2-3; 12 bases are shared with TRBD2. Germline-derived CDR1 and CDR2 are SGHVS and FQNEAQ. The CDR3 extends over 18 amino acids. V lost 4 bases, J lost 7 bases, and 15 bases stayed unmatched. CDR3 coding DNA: TGTGCCAGCAGCTCTCCCAACCGACTAGCGGGGGTAGTAAATACGCAGTATTTT. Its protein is CASSSPNRLAGVVNTQYF. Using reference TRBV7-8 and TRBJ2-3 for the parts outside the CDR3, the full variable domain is GAGVSQSPRYKVAKRGQDVALRCDPISGHVSLFWYQQALGQGPEFLTYFQNEAQLDKSGLPSDRFFAERPEGSVSTLKIQRTQQEDSAVYLCASSSPNRLAGVVNTQYFGPGTRLTVL.

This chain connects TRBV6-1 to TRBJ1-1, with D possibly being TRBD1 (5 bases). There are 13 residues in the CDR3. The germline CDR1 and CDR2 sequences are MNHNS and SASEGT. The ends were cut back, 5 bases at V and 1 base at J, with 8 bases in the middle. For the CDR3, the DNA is TGTGCCAGCAGTCCGCAGGGGAACACTGAAGCTTTCTTT. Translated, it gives CASSPQGNTEAFF.

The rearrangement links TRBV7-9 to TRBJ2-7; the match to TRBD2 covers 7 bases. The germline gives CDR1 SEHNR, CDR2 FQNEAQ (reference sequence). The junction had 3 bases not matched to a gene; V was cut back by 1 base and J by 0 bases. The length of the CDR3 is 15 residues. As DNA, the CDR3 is TGTGCCAGCAGCTTAGGCAGCGGGACCTCCTACGAGCAGTACTTC. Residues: CASSLGSGTSYEQYF.